The 19 T cell receptor beta chains given below trace back to one sample, sequenced in a study of OX40 agonist ivuxolimab in advanced cancers. Sequencing used immunoSEQ multiplex PCR; TCRdb keeps in-frame clones, though not all of them. The table records tens of thousands of clones, approximately 86% of them present only once. Material: CD4+ or CD8+ T cells sorted from blood, obtained in a trial of the OX40 agonist ivuxolimab. The receptor source for this set is an adult with an advanced solid tumor such as melanoma, head and neck, liver or kidney cancer.

This chain connects TRBV7-9 to TRBJ2-1; no reliable D call. The germline gives CDR1 SEHNR, CDR2 FQNEAQ (reference sequence). The CDR3 has 15 amino acids. The V gene lost 10 bases and the J gene lost 0 bases, with 16 bases spanning the gap. CDR3 in amino acids: CATLGAESSYNEQFF. CDR3 sequence (DNA): TGTGCCACACTGGGCGCCGAAAGCTCCTACAATGAGCAGTTCTTC.

J is TRBJ2-7 and V is TRBV15, with 8 nucleotides matching TRBD2. Germline loops: CDR1 LNHNV, CDR2 YYDKDF (reference sequence). J was trimmed by 3 bases and V by 1 base; bases with no gene match: 5. The CDR3 is 15 residues long. CDR3 sequence reads: CATSRVLAGNYEQYF. CDR3 in DNA: TGTGCCACCAGCAGAGTATTAGCGGGAAACTACGAGCAGTACTTC.

The V call is TRBV15, the J call TRBJ2-7, with a weak D call TRBD1 (6 bases). V shed 4 bases and J shed 2 bases, with 12 bases lying between them. In germline, CDR1 is LNHNV, CDR2 YYDKDF (reference sequence). The CDR3 runs 14 residues. This CDR3 reads CATSTGPGAYEQYF. The DNA of the CDR3 is TGTGCCACCAGCACAGGCCCAGGGGCCTACGAGCAGTACTTC.

The chain is built from TRBV6-1 and TRBJ2-3; D not resolved. This CDR3 has 13 residues. Trimming stripped 6 bases from V and 4 bases from J, with 11 bases between. CDR1 is MNHNS and CDR2 is SASEGT in the germline V gene. CDR3 sequence: CASSDPGADTQYF. The DNA for the CDR3 is TGTGCCAGCAGCGACCCTGGAGCAGATACGCAGTATTTT.

The genes are TRBV7-9 and TRBJ2-2, with 8 bases that match TRBD2. V was pared by 5 bases and J by 1 base, with 9 bases of the junction left unmatched. This CDR3 spans 17 amino acids. Germline values: CDR1 SEHNR, CDR2 FQNEAQ (reference sequence). Here the CDR3 reads CASSLIVAGLNTGELFF. The CDR3 bases are TGTGCCAGCAGCCTCATAGTAGCGGGACTGAACACCGGGGAGCTGTTTTTT.

The CDR3 nucleotides read TGTGCCTGGAGTGCCAGGGACAGATCGGGGTGGTACGAGCAGTACTTC. It codes for CAWSARDRSGWYEQYF. The genes are TRBV30 and TRBJ2-7; 7 bases agree with TRBD1. V shed 1 base, J shed 4 bases, and the junction held 13 bases outside the gene matches. Germline lookup yields CDR1 GTSNPN and CDR2 SVGIG (reference sequence). This CDR3 comprises 16 residues.

This chain connects TRBV6-5 to TRBJ1-6; 8 bases match TRBD1. V lost 7 bases, J lost 7 bases, and 6 bases stayed unmatched. CDR3 length: 14 amino acids. Per the germline V gene, CDR1 is MNHEY and CDR2 is SVGAGI. CDR3 protein: CASTGQGGNSPLHF. CDR3 bases: TGTGCCAGCACCGGACAGGGAGGGAATTCACCCCTCCACTTT.

This clone was recorded only once. The rearrangement joins TRBV4-1 to TRBJ1-1; D might be TRBD1 (5 bases). V dropped 3 bases and J dropped 6 bases, with 14 bases sitting between them. The germline V gene encodes CDR1 MGHRA and CDR2 YSYEKL. CDR3 length equals 14 residues. The CDR3 here is CASSHSGGAAEAFF. Here the CDR3 DNA reads TGCGCCAGCAGCCATTCTGGTGGGGCCGCTGAAGCTTTCTTT.

V and J are TRBV7-9 and TRBJ1-5, with no clear D. CDR3 length equals 15 residues. Germline values: CDR1 SEHNR, CDR2 FQNEAQ (reference sequence). V was trimmed by 5 bases and J by 0 bases, leaving 11 bases between them. For the CDR3, the DNA is TGTGCCAGCAGCCCGATTAAGACTAGCAATCAGCCCCAGCATTTT. It is translated as CASSPIKTSNQPQHF.

DNA for the CDR3: TGTGCCAGCAGCTTATTAAGACCCGCGAACTATGGCTACACCTTC. Protein product: CASSLLRPANYGYTF. V gene TRBV5-8 combines with J gene TRBJ1-2; no firm D call. Germline CDR1 and CDR2: SGHTS and YDEGEE. This CDR3 has 15 amino acids. Trimming pared 2 bases from V and 2 bases from J, leaving 13 bases between.

The chain couples TRBV25-1 to TRBJ1-2; possible D gene TRBD1, 6 bases. Trimming took 2 bases from V and 9 from J, leaving 16 bases between them. CDR1 is MGHDK and CDR2 is SYGVNS in the germline V gene. CDR3 length: 14 residues. In DNA, the CDR3 is TGTGCCAGCAGTGAAAAGGGGGGAACTCAGAGCTACACCTTC. This translates into CASSEKGGTQSYTF.

The chain combines TRBV11-2 with TRBJ2-7; the D is unclear. The V and J ends lost 1 base and 1 base respectively, with 8 bases between them. There are 14 residues in the CDR3. The germline gives CDR1 SGHAT, CDR2 FQNNGV. CDR3 sequence reads: CASSLGGTSYEQYF. The CDR3, as DNA: TGTGCCAGCAGCTTAGGGGGAACGTCCTACGAGCAGTACTTC.

The chain uses TRBV2 and TRBJ1-5, with D hard to call. The CDR3 contains 14 residues. Germline V lookup: CDR1 SNHLY, CDR2 FYNNEI. Trimming removed 2 bases from V and 0 bases from J, with 5 bases in between. CDR3 in amino acids: CASSEHNSNQPQHF. In nucleotides, the CDR3 is TGTGCCAGCAGTGAACACAATAGCAATCAGCCCCAGCATTTT. Using reference TRBV2 and TRBJ1-5 for the parts outside the CDR3, the full variable domain is EPEVTQTPSHQVTQMGQEVILRCVPISNHLYFYWYRQILGQKVEFLVSFYNNEISEKSEIFDDQFSVERPDGSNFTLKIRSTKLEDSAMYFCASSEHNSNQPQHFGDGTRLSIL.

The rearrangement joins TRBV19 to TRBJ2-3; possibly TRBD1 or TRBD2 for D (6 bases each). V lost 10 bases, J lost 1 base, and 18 bases lay in between. The CDR3 sequence is 15 residues long. Germline CDR1 is LNHDA and CDR2 is SQIVND (reference sequence). The CDR3 here is CATAFVGGRTDTQYF. Written as DNA, the CDR3 is TGTGCCACCGCCTTCGTGGGGGGCCGCACAGATACGCAGTATTTT.

The chain uses TRBV29-1 and TRBJ2-7; 7 nucleotides match TRBD2. CDR3 length: 16 amino acids. With 1 base clipped from V and 0 bases from J, the junction kept 9 bases outside the gene matches. Germline loops: CDR1 SQVTM, CDR2 ANQGSEA. The CDR3 nucleotides are TGCAGCGTTGAAGCGGGGGGAGACACCAGCTCCTACGAGCAGTACTTC. Translating gives CSVEAGGDTSSYEQYF.

The chain employs TRBV5-4 and TRBJ2-5; TRBD2 might be the D (5 bases). The germline V gene encodes CDR1 SGHNT and CDR2 YYREEE (reference sequence). This CDR3 spans 15 amino acids. Trimming shortened V by 5 bases and J by 5 bases, and 19 bases separated the two germline ends. The CDR3 loop is CASRKDGGLGETQYF. CDR3 nucleotide sequence: TGTGCCAGCAGAAAGGACGGCGGGCTGGGGGAGACCCAGTACTTC.

The genes are TRBV7-9 and TRBJ2-5; TRBD2 aligns across 10 bases. CDR3 size: 16 residues. The germline V gene encodes CDR1 SEHNR and CDR2 FQNEAQ (reference sequence). The J segment lost 3 bases and the V segment lost 1 base, leaving 5 bases of the junction unmatched. CDR3 sequence: CASSLELAGLKETQYF. The CDR3 DNA sequence: TGTGCCAGCAGCTTAGAACTAGCGGGGCTTAAAGAGACCCAGTACTTC.

For this clone: Mismatch with germline at one junction end may stem from a read error. This chain connects TRBV7-9 to TRBJ2-1; D gene ambiguous. Germline V gives CDR1 SEHNR, CDR2 FQNEAQ (reference sequence). This CDR3 spans 11 amino acids. CDR3 in DNA: TGTGCCAGCAGCTTAGACCCCACTCTGATCTTC. Its translation: CASSLDPTLIF.

The chain couples TRBV7-3 to TRBJ2-1, with D unresolved. The germline gives CDR1 SGHTA, CDR2 FQGTGA. The germline V and J ends were trimmed by 2 bases and 3 bases, with 5 bases remaining between them. The CDR3 is 13 residues long. The CDR3 sequence is CASSLGDYNEQFF. The CDR3 DNA is TGTGCCAGCAGCTTAGGTGACTACAATGAGCAGTTCTTC.